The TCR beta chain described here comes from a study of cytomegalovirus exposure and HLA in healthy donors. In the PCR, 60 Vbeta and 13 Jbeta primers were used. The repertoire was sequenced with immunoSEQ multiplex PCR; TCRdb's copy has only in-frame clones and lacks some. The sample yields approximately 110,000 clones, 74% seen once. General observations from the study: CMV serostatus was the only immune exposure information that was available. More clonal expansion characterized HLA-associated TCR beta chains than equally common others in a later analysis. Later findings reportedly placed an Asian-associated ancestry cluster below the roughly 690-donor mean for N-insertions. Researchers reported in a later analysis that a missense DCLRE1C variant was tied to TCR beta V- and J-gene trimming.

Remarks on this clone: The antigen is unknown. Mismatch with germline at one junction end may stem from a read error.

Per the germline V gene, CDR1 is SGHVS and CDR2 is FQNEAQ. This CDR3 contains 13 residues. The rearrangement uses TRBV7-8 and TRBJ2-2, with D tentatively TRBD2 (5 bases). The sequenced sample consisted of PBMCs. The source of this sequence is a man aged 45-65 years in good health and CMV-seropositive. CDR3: CASSLFATGELFF. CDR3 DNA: TGCGCCAGCAGCTTATTTGCCACCGGGGAACTGTTTTTT.